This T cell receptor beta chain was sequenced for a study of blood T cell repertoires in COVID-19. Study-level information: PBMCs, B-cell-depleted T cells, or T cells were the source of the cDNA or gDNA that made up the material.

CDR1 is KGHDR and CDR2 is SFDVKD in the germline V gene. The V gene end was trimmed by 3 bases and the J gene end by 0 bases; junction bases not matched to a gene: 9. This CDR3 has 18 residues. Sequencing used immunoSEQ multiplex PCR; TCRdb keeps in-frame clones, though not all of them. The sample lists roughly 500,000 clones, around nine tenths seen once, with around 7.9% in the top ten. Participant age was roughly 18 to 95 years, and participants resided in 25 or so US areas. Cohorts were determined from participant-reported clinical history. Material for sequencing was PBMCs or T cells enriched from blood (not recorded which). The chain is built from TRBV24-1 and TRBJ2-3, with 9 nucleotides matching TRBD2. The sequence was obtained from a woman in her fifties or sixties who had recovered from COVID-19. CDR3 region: CATSDPGLADTSTDTQYF. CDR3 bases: TGTGCCACCAGTGATCCGGGACTAGCCGACACTAGCACAGATACGCAGTATTTT.